These T cell receptor beta chains were read from a single sample in a study of T cell clones after liver transplantation. The assay was immunoSEQ multiplex PCR, and TCRdb's table has in-frame clones only and misses some. Among 68,000 or so clones listed, 75% to 90% were seen once. The sample was CD4+ T cells from blood, taken before liver transplant. These receptors all come from a human donor who received a liver transplant. Each CDR3 is given with its conserved first and last residue. Each record gives: V gene, J gene, D gene, clone size, CDR3 DNA, CDR3 protein. The D gene is left open where the match is weak. Clone size is shown for a subset of rows, as once, few, many or a class of expanded clone.

TRBV5-4	TRBJ2-3	.	once	TGTGCCAGCAGCCCGACCCCCCGCACAGATACGCAGTATTTT	CASSPTPRTDTQYF
TRBV18	TRBJ2-7	TRBD2	.	TGTGCCAGCTCACCGGGGACTAGCGGGACCTACGAGCAGTACTTC	CASSPGTSGTYEQYF
TRBV6-5	TRBJ2-2	.	.	TGTGCCAGCACCCCGTCGCTAGCTGGCACCGGGGAGCTGTTTTTT	CASTPSLAGTGELFF
TRBV5-4	TRBJ2-5	.	.	TGTGCCAGCAGCAGACAAGAGACCCAGTACTTC	CASSRQETQYF
TRBV6-1	TRBJ2-7	TRBD2	.	TGTGCCAGCAGAACCCAGCGGGAGGGCACCTACGAGCAGTACTTC	CASRTQREGTYEQYF
TRBV6-5	TRBJ2-7	.	few	TGTGCCAGCAGCCCCGGTAGCTCCTACGAGCAGTACTTC	CASSPGSSYEQYF
TRBV6-1	TRBJ2-4	.	.	TGTGCCAGCAGTGAAGGCCCCCAGGGGCCACTAATGGACATTCAGTACTTC	CASSEGPQGPLMDIQYF
TRBV29-1	TRBJ1-2	.	once	TGCAGCGTTGAAGATGGGGGAGATGGCTACACCTTC	CSVEDGGDGYTF
TRBV10-3	TRBJ2-5	TRBD2	once	TGTGCCATCAGTGACCCCCTCGGCGGGAGGGTCGGAGAGACCCAGTACTTC	CAISDPLGGRVGETQYF
TRBV18	TRBJ1-1	TRBD1	.	TGTGCCAGCTCACCACGACAGGGAACTGGGACTGAAGCTTTCTTT	CASSPRQGTGTEAFF
TRBV7-2	TRBJ1-3	.	.	TGTGCCAGCAGCCGCAGGGGCTCTGGAAACACCATATATTTT	CASSRRGSGNTIYF
TRBV7-2	TRBJ1-1	TRBD1	few	TGTGCCAGCAGCGTACGGACAGGGAACACTGAAGCTTTCTTT	CASSVRTGNTEAFF
TRBV6-5	TRBJ1-2	.	.	TGTGCCGCGGCCCCGGACGGCATTTCCTATGGCTACACCTTC	CAAAPDGISYGYTF
TRBV6-5	TRBJ1-3	.	.	TGTGCCAGCAGCCCAGGGTTAGGAAACACCATATATTTT	CASSPGLGNTIYF
TRBV27	TRBJ2-5	.	.	TGTGCCAGCAGTTCCCGGCGTCAAGAGACCCAGTACTTC	CASSSRRQETQYF
TRBV28	TRBJ1-4	.	.	TGTGCCAGCAGAGTGTTGAATGAAAAACTGTTTTTT	CASRVLNEKLFF
TRBV29-1	TRBJ2-7	.	.	TGCAGCGCCGGGGACTACGAGCAGTACTTC	CSAGDYEQYF
TRBV5-1	TRBJ2-1	TRBD2	.	TGCGCCAGCAGCTTGGCGGGGACTACTTCCAATGAGCAGTTCTTC	CASSLAGTTSNEQFF
TRBV6-6	TRBJ2-3	TRBD1	.	TGTGCCAGCAGTTACGGACAGGGTACAGATACGCAGTATTTT	CASSYGQGTDTQYF
TRBV6-1	TRBJ2-7	.	.	TGTGCCAGCAGTGAAAACAGGCCCTTCTACGAGCAGTACTTC	CASSENRPFYEQYF
TRBV6-1	TRBJ1-3	.	.	TGTGCCAGCACTGAACACTCTTGGAGAGGAAACACCATATATTTT	CASTEHSWRGNTIYF
TRBV2	TRBJ1-5	.	few	TGTGCCAGCAGTGCGCAGTCCCGGGGGCCCCAGCATTTT	CASSAQSRGPQHF
TRBV7-9	TRBJ1-1	.	.	TGTGCCAGCAGCTTGTCACTGGGGGACCCTGAAGCTTTCTTT	CASSLSLGDPEAFF
TRBV5-1	TRBJ1-1	.	.	TGCGCCAGCAGCTTCGAGGCTGTGGGGCGGGAAGCTTTCTTT	CASSFEAVGREAFF
TRBV19	TRBJ1-1	.	.	TGTGCCAGTAGTATGACCAGAAACACTGAAGCTTTCTTT	CASSMTRNTEAFF
TRBV27	TRBJ1-1	TRBD1	few	TGTGCCAGCAGTTCAGGGGGCGTCTGGACTGAAGCTTTCTTT	CASSSGGVWTEAFF
TRBV7-8	TRBJ1-2	.	.	TGTGCCAGTGGCAACGGGGGGTATGGCTACACCTTC	CASGNGGYGYTF
TRBV28	TRBJ2-7	TRBD2	.	TGTGCCTTGGGGACTAGCGGTATTTACGAGCAGTACTTC	CALGTSGIYEQYF
TRBV4-3	TRBJ1-1	.	.	TGCGCCAGCAGCCTCGACAGGAACACTGAAGCTTTCTTT	CASSLDRNTEAFF
TRBV28	TRBJ1-5	.	.	TGTGCCAGCAGTTTAGTGGAAACTAATCAGCCCCAGCATTTT	CASSLVETNQPQHF
TRBV6-6	TRBJ1-3	.	.	TGTGCCAGCAGTTACGGTGTTAACTCTGGAAACACCATATATTTT	CASSYGVNSGNTIYF
TRBV11-2	TRBJ1-1	.	.	TGTGCCAGCAGCCCTTCCAGGGAAACTGAAGCTTTCTTT	CASSPSRETEAFF
TRBV5-1	TRBJ2-1	TRBD2	.	TGCGCCAGCAGCTTGTACCTAGCGGGAGGAAATGAGCAGTTCTTC	CASSLYLAGGNEQFF
TRBV5-4	TRBJ1-1	.	once	TGTGCCAGCAGCCGGGGGGGGAATCCCCTAATGAACACTGAAGCTTTCTTT	CASSRGGNPLMNTEAFF
TRBV6-5	TRBJ2-7	TRBD2	.	TGTGCCAGCAGTGGACCCGGACTAGCCGTCTACGAGCAGTACTTC	CASSGPGLAVYEQYF
TRBV7-2	TRBJ2-5	.	.	TGTGCCAGCAGCTTAGCTTTTTCTAGAGGAGAGACCCAGTACTTC	CASSLAFSRGETQYF
TRBV28	TRBJ2-1	.	once	TGTGCCAGCAGTTTCCAGGGGGGCTTCTCACAGTTCTTC	CASSFQGGFSQFF
TRBV2	TRBJ2-3	.	.	TGTGCCAGCAGGCCACCGGGAACCGGATCGGGTGATACGCAGTATTTT	CASRPPGTGSGDTQYF
TRBV19	TRBJ2-1	TRBD2	once	TGTGCCAGTATCCCTAGCGGGAGGGCCCTCAATGAGCAGTTCTTC	CASIPSGRALNEQFF
TRBV27	TRBJ2-2	.	.	TGTGCCAGCAGTAGGGTCACCGGGGAGCTGTTTTTT	CASSRVTGELFF
TRBV27	TRBJ1-5	.	.	TGTGCCAGCAGTTTAGCGCCTGGGCCTACCGGAAAAGGACAGCCCCAGCATTTT	CASSLAPGPTGKGQPQHF